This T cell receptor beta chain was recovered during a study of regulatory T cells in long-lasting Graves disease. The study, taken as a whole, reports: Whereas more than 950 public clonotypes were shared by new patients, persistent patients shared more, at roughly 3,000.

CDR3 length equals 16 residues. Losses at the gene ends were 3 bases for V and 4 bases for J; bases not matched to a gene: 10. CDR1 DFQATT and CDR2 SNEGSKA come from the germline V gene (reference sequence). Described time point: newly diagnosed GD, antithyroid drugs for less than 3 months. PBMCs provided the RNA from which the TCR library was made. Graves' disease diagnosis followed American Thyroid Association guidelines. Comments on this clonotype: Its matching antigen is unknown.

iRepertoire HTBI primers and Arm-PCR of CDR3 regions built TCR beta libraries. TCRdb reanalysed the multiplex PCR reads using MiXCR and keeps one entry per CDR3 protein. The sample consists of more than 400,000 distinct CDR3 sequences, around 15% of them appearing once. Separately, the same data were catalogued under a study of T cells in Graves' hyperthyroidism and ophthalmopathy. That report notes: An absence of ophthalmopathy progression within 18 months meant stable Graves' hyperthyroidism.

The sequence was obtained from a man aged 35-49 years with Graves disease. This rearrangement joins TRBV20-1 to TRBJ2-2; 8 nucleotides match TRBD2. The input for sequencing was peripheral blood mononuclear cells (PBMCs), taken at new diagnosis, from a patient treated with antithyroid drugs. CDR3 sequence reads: CSASRAGAPGTGELFF. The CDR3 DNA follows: TGCAGTGCTAGTCGAGCGGGAGCGCCGGGCACCGGGGAGCTGTTTTTT.